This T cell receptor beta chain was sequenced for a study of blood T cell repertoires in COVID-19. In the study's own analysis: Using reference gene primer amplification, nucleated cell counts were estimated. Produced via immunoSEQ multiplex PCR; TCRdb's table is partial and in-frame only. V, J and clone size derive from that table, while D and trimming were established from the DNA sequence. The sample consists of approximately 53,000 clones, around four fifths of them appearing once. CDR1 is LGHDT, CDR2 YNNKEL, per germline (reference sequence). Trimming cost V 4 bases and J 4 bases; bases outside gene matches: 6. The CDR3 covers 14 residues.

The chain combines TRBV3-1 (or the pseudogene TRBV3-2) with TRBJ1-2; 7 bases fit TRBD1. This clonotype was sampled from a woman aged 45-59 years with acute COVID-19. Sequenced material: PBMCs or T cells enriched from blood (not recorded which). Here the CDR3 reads CASSRLNRGYGYTF. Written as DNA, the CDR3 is TGTGCCAGCAGCCGCCTGAACAGGGGCTATGGCTACACCTTC.